A selection of T cell receptor beta chains follows, all from one sample in a study of monozygotic twins with inflammatory bowel disease. For each CDR3 protein, TCRdb gives one entry from its re-call of the 5' RACE reads, without DNA. This table lists about 380,000 distinct CDR3 sequences. The source material was blood. The receptors were sampled from a human donor with ulcerative colitis or Crohn's disease, or a healthy co-twin of an affected twin (not recorded which). The CDR3 runs from the conserved cysteine through the conserved F or W. Each record gives: J gene, V gene, CDR3 protein.

j_call: TRBJ1-2; v_call: TRBV6-5; cdr3_aa: CASSYSVTANYGYTF
j_call: TRBJ1-1; v_call: TRBV19; cdr3_aa: CASSMFRDRVEAFF
j_call: TRBJ1-2; v_call: TRBV11-2; cdr3_aa: CASSLARVGGYTF
j_call: TRBJ1-1; v_call: TRBV4-1; cdr3_aa: CASSPTGGAGTEAFF
j_call: TRBJ2-3; v_call: TRBV27; cdr3_aa: CASSFLAGETDTQYF
j_call: TRBJ2-3; v_call: TRBV20-1; cdr3_aa: CSARLTVSTDTQYF
j_call: TRBJ2-7; v_call: TRBV27; cdr3_aa: CASRPTSGGPYEQYF
j_call: TRBJ2-7; v_call: TRBV7-3; cdr3_aa: CASSLNGVGEQYF
j_call: TRBJ1-6; v_call: TRBV6-5; cdr3_aa: CASSYSAGVYNSPLHF
j_call: TRBJ2-1; v_call: TRBV9; cdr3_aa: CASSPPPQNNEQFF
j_call: TRBJ2-1; v_call: TRBV29-1; cdr3_aa: CSVEEQRGYSYNEQFF
j_call: TRBJ1-3; v_call: TRBV3-1; cdr3_aa: CASSQGPGQTGNTIYF
j_call: TRBJ2-7; v_call: TRBV10-3; cdr3_aa: CAISGKDSEQYF
j_call: TRBJ2-7; v_call: TRBV6-2/TRBV6-3; cdr3_aa: CASSYQHEETGDYYEQYF
j_call: TRBJ1-4; v_call: TRBV7-2; cdr3_aa: CASSLARTDLVATNEKLFF
j_call: TRBJ1-1; v_call: TRBV6-1; cdr3_aa: CASRPPGHFNTEAFF
j_call: TRBJ1-1; v_call: TRBV12-3/TRBV12-4; cdr3_aa: CASSLLAGGTEAFF
j_call: TRBJ2-1; v_call: TRBV4-3; cdr3_aa: CASSQGGAGSGYEQFF
j_call: TRBJ2-1; v_call: TRBV6-1; cdr3_aa: CASSKSRELNEQFF
j_call: TRBJ2-3; v_call: TRBV10-2; cdr3_aa: CASQGHSTDTQYF
j_call: TRBJ2-2; v_call: TRBV4-3; cdr3_aa: CASSQGWVGGTGPGELFF
j_call: TRBJ2-1; v_call: TRBV3-1; cdr3_aa: CASRPGLHENEQFF
j_call: TRBJ2-3; v_call: TRBV5-1; cdr3_aa: CASSFPWGGKATDTQYF
j_call: TRBJ1-1; v_call: TRBV3-1; cdr3_aa: CASSPTSGGWAEAFF
j_call: TRBJ1-1; v_call: TRBV12-3/TRBV12-4; cdr3_aa: CASSLVAVNTEAFF
j_call: TRBJ2-5; v_call: TRBV18; cdr3_aa: CASSQGQLTWGAQYF
j_call: TRBJ2-7; v_call: TRBV12-3/TRBV12-4; cdr3_aa: CASTIAPGTGGAEQYF
j_call: TRBJ2-7; v_call: TRBV27; cdr3_aa: CASSSPGNSYEQYF
j_call: TRBJ2-1; v_call: TRBV12-3/TRBV12-4; cdr3_aa: CASTGIWDNEQFF
j_call: TRBJ1-5; v_call: TRBV20-1; cdr3_aa: CSALSDRINQPQHF
j_call: TRBJ2-1; v_call: TRBV19; cdr3_aa: CASSGDISYNEQFF
j_call: TRBJ1-4; v_call: TRBV12-3/TRBV12-4; cdr3_aa: CASSFRRGREKLFF
j_call: TRBJ2-7; v_call: TRBV27; cdr3_aa: CASSLWAGTYEQYF
j_call: TRBJ2-1; v_call: TRBV11-2; cdr3_aa: CASSLVGGLAGGTYNEQFF